Sequencing of this T cell receptor (beta chain) was carried out in a study of human T cells and chemical hapten exposure. Study background: The patient population, which was mostly female, had alopecia areata, totalis or universalis. General study results and limits: Versus controls, significantly more large CDR3 similarity clusters arose from expanded TCRs.

This clonotype was picked up a small number of times. What it binds is not known. Trimming removed 5 bases from V and 0 bases from J, with 11 bases in between. Germline values: CDR1 LNHDA, CDR2 SQIVND (reference sequence). The length of the CDR3 is 15 residues. Indicated time point: patch test 2, 6 weeks after DPC sensitization. The treatment denotes: therapeutic diphenylcyclopropenone sensitization with weekly scalp DPC. TCRdb analysed the RACE reads with MiXCR anew, one entry per CDR3 protein. The table records tens of thousands of distinct CDR3 sequences, less than 11% of them present only once. This receptor was taken from a woman between 50 and 59 years old with alopecia areata. Some clones in this sample may be carry-over from other donors' samples. Specimen: whole blood, collected in connection with sensitization to the hapten diphenylcyclopropenone (DPC). The chain uses TRBV19 and TRBJ2-4, with D unresolved. The DNA for the CDR3 is TGTGCCAGTAGTCAAGAGAAGTTAGCCAAAAACATTCAGTACTTC. Its protein product is CASSQEKLAKNIQYF.